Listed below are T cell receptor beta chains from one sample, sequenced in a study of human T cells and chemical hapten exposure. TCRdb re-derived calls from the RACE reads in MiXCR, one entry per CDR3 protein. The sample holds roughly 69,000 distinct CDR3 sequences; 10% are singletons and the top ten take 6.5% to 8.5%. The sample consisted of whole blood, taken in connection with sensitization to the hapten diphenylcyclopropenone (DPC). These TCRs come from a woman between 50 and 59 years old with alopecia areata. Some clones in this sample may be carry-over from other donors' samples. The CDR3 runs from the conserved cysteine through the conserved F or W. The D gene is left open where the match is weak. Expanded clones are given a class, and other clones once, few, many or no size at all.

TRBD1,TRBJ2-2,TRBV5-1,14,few,CASRQGLGTGELFF,TGCGCCAGCAGACAGGGGCTCGGCACCGGGGAGCTGTTTTTT
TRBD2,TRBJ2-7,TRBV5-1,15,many,CASSPRTSGTYEQYF,TGCGCCAGCAGCCCCCGGACTAGCGGGACCTACGAGCAGTACTTC
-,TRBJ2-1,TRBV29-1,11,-,CSVEDSWTPYF,TGCAGCGTTGAAGATAGCTGGACTCCATACTTC
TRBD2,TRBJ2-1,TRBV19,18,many,CASSNPSGLAGVDNEQFF,TGTGCCAGTAGTAATCCCAGCGGACTAGCGGGAGTGGACAATGAGCAGTTCTTC
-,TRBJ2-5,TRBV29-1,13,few,CSAASVMYETQYF,TGCAGCGCTGCTAGCGTTATGTATGAGACCCAGTACTTC
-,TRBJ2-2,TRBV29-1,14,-,CGVRPGSITGELFF,TGCGGCGTCCGCCCCGGGAGTATTACCGGGGAGCTGTTTTTT
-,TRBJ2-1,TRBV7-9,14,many,CASSLGSSYNQQFF,TGTGCCAGCAGCTTAGGGAGCTCCTACAACCAGCAGTTCTTC
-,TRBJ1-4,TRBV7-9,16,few,CASSPTRGTTNEKLFF,TGTGCCAGCAGCCCCACCCGGGGGACAACTAATGAAAAACTGTTTTTT
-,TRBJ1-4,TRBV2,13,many,CATLRGLNEKLFF,TGTGCCACCCTCAGGGGCCTTAATGAAAAACTGTTTTTT
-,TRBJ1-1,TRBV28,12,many,CASSSVNTEAFF,TGTGCCAGCAGTTCAGTGAACACTGAAGCTTTCTTT
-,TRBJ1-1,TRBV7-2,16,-,CASSPSGQGVNTEAFF,TGTGCCAGCAGCCCTTCTGGACAAGGGGTCAACACTGAAGCTTTCTTT
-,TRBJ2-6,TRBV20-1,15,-,CSAPGGLDGANVLTF,TGCAGTGCTCCAGGGGGGTTGGATGGGGCCAACGTCCTGACTTTC
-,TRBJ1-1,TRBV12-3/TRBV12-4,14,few,CASGGHWALRGAFF,TGTGCCAGCGGGGGACATTGGGCTCTCCGGGGGGCTTTCTTT
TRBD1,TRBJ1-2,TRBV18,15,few,CASSPGTADSFGYTF,TGTGCCAGCTCACCAGGGACAGCAGACTCATTTGGCTACACCTTC
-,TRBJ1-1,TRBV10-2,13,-,CASNDRRNTEAFF,TGCGCCAGCAATGACAGGAGGAACACTGAAGCTTTCTTT
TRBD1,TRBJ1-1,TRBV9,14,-,CASSVDPGGTEAFF,TGTGCCAGCAGCGTAGACCCAGGGGGCACTGAAGCTTTCTTT
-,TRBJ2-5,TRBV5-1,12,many,CASSLAQETQYF,TGCGCCAGCAGCTTGGCCCAAGAGACCCAGTACTTC
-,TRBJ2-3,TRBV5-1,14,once,CASSLRRATDTQYF,TGCGCCAGCAGCTTGCGGAGGGCGACAGATACGCAGTATTTT
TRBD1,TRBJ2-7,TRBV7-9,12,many,CASSFDGQGMYF,TGTGCCAGCAGCTTCGACGGACAGGGAATGTACTTC
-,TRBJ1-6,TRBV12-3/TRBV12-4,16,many,CASSHDSTTVHSPLHF,TGTGCCAGCAGCCACGACTCAACGACAGTACATTCACCCCTCCACTTT
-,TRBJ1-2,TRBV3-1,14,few,CASSQDVGGRGYTF,TGTGCCAGCAGCCAAGATGTTGGGGGAAGAGGCTACACCTTC
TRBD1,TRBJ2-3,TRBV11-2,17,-,CASSTHGTGAFTDTQYF,TGTGCCAGCAGCACCCACGGGACAGGGGCCTTCACAGATACGCAGTATTTT
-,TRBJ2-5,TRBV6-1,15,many,CASSAANGPRETQYF,TGTGCCAGCAGTGCCGCGAACGGGCCCAGGGAGACCCAGTACTTC
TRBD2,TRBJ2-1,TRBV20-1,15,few,CSASRTSGMLGEQFF,TGCAGTGCTTCGCGGACTAGCGGGATGTTGGGTGAGCAGTTCTTC
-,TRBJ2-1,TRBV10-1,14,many,CASSNMDFVGEQFF,TGCGCCAGCAGTAATATGGACTTCGTTGGCGAGCAGTTCTTC
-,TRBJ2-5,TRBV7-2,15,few,CASSPRRTLQETQYF,TGTGCCAGCAGCCCTAGAAGAACCCTGCAGGAGACCCAGTACTTC